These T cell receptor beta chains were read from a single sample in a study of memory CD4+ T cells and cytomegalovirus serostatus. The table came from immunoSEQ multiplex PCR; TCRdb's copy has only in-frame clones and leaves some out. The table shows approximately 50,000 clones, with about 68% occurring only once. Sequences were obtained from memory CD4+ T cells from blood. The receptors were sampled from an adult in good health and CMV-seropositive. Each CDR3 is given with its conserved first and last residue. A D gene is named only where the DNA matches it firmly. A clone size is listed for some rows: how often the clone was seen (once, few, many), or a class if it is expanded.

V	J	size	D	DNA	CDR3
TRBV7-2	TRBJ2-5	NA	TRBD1	TGTGCCAGCAGCCCATTAAACAGGGGGGAGACCCAGTACTTC	CASSPLNRGETQYF
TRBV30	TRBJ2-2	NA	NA	TGTGCCTGGAGGCACGGGTTTCACACCGGGGAGCTGTTTTTT	CAWRHGFHTGELFF
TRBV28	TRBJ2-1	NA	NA	TGTGCCAGCAGTTCCCCTTTTGGTGAGCAGTTCTTC	CASSSPFGEQFF
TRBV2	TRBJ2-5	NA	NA	TGTGCCAGCAGTCCCGAACTAGATTTTAAGACCCAGTACTTC	CASSPELDFKTQYF
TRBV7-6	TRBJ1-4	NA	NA	TGTGCCAGCAGCTCCGGCAGGGCAACTAATGAAAAACTGTTTTTT	CASSSGRATNEKLFF
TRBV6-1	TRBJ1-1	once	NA	TGTGCCAGCTTGGTGACAGGAGGGGTGTACACTGAAGCTTTCTTT	CASLVTGGVYTEAFF
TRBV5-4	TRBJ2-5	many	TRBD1	TGTGCCAGCAGCACAGGGACAGGGGGATTAGAGACCCAGTACTTC	CASSTGTGGLETQYF
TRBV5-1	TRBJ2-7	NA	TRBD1	TGCGCCAGCAGCTCGGGGACAGGGGGCGGCGAGCAGTACTTC	CASSSGTGGGEQYF
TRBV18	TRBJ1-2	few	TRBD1	TGTGCCAGCTCACCTGACAGGGACGGCTACACCTTC	CASSPDRDGYTF
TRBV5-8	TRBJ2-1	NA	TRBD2	TGTGCCAGCAGCTTGTGGGGACTAGCGGTATACAATGAGCAGTTCTTC	CASSLWGLAVYNEQFF
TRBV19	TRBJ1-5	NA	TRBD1	TGTGCCAGTACCTCGACAGGGGGTCCCAATCAGCCCCAGCATTTT	CASTSTGGPNQPQHF
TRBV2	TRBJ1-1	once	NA	TGTGCCAGCAGTGAAAACAGCCCTTGGCTGAACACTGAAGCTTTCTTT	CASSENSPWLNTEAFF
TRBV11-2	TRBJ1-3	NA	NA	TGTGCCAGCAGCTCCCGGGGCAGGTTGGGCTCTGGAAACACCATATATTTT	CASSSRGRLGSGNTIYF
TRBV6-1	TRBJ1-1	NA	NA	TGTGCCAGTCACCTTGAAGGTATGAACACTGAAGCTTTCTTT	CASHLEGMNTEAFF
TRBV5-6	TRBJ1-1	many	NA	TGTGCCAGCAGCCGTGGTCCCCTGGGAACTGAAGCTTTCTTT	CASSRGPLGTEAFF
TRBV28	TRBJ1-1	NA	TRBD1	TGTGCCAGCAGTTCCCCCGGGACAGCGGACTTTGAAGCTTTCTTT	CASSSPGTADFEAFF
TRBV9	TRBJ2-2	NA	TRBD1	TGTGCCAGCAGCTGGGGGACAGGGAACACCGGGGAGCTGTTTTTT	CASSWGTGNTGELFF
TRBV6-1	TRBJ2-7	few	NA	TGTGCCAGCAGTGAAAAGGTCAGGGCAGACTACGAGCAGTACTTC	CASSEKVRADYEQYF
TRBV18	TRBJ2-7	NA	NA	TGTGCCAGCTCACCCCCGGGGGGCAGCTACGAGCAGTACTTC	CASSPPGGSYEQYF
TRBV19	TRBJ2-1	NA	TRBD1	TGTGCCAGTAGTATGGGGCAGGGGGCTTGGAATGAGCAGTTCTTC	CASSMGQGAWNEQFF
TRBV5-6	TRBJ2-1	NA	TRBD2	TGTGCCAGCAGCTTGGCCGGGGGAGCGGGGAGTGAGCAGTTCTTC	CASSLAGGAGSEQFF
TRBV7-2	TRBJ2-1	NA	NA	TGTGCCAGCAGCCTACAACCGTACAATGAGCAGTTCTTC	CASSLQPYNEQFF
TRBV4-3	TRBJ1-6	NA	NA	TGCGCCAGCAGCCAAGATATAAGGGGGGATTCACCCCTCCACTTT	CASSQDIRGDSPLHF
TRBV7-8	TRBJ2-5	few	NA	TGTGCCAGCAGCTTAACAGGCCCCCGGGAGACCCAGTACTTC	CASSLTGPRETQYF
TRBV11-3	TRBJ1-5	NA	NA	TGTGCCAGCACCTACCGGGGTAATCAGCCCCAGCATTTT	CASTYRGNQPQHF
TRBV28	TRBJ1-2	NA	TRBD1	TGTGCCAGCAGTCAGGGGGGGATTACAGGTGCTCTCAGCTATGGCTACACCTTC	CASSQGGITGALSYGYTF
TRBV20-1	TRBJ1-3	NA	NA	TGCAGTGCTCAACGGGGGGTGGCCATATATTTT	CSAQRGVAIYF
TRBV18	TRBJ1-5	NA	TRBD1	TGTGCCAGCTCACAGGCCGGGACAGGGGACTATCAGCCCCAGCATTTT	CASSQAGTGDYQPQHF
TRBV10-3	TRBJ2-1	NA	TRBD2	TGTGCCATCAGTGACGGGACTAGCGGGAGCAATGAGCAGTTCTTC	CAISDGTSGSNEQFF
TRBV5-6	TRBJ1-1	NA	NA	TGTGCCAGCAGCTGGTTGGGGGCGGCAGGCACTGAAGCTTTCTTT	CASSWLGAAGTEAFF